The 12 T cell receptor beta chains in this list originate from one sample, sequenced in a study of cytomegalovirus exposure and HLA in healthy donors. This table comes from immunoSEQ multiplex PCR, and its TCRdb copy is limited to in-frame clones, with some not included. The sample lists some 76,000 clones, approximately 93% occurring once. The specimen was PBMCs. These receptors came from a woman younger than 30 in good health and CMV-seropositive.

This chain uses TRBV4-2 with TRBJ1-2; TRBD1 matches at 7 bases. In germline, CDR1 is LGHNA, CDR2 YNFKEQ. The ends lost 5 bases at V and 8 bases at J; junction bases unmatched: 11. The length of the CDR3 is 14 residues. The CDR3 region is CASSETGTVIGYTF. CDR3 nucleotide sequence: TGTGCCAGCAGCGAAACCGGGACAGTAATCGGCTACACCTTC.

The V call is TRBV28, the J call TRBJ2-1; 8 bases match TRBD2. J lost 0 bases, V lost 2 bases, and 12 bases had no gene match. There are 19 residues in the CDR3. Germline V gene data show CDR1 as MDHEN and CDR2 as SYDVKM. The CDR3, as DNA: TGTGCCAGCAGTTTAACTTCGGGACTAGACCTCCACTCCTACAATGAGCAGTTCTTC. Protein: CASSLTSGLDLHSYNEQFF. The full variable domain, its missing parts supplied by reference TRBV28 and TRBJ2-1, is DVKVTQSSRYLVKRTGEKVFLECVQDMDHENMFWYRQDPGLGLRLIYFSYDVKMKEKGDIPEGYSVSREKKERFSLILESASTNQTSMYLCASSLTSGLDLHSYNEQFFGPGTRLTVL.

The chain carries TRBV6-6 and TRBJ1-5; unclear D gene. V was shortened by 3 bases and J by 2 bases, with 11 bases between the two germline ends. The CDR3 is 15 amino acids. Germline CDR1 MNHNY, CDR2 SVGAGI (reference sequence). The CDR3 nucleotides are TGTGCCAGCAGTTATGGCAGGAACGGCAATCAGCCCCAGCATTTT. Encoded protein: CASSYGRNGNQPQHF.

The chain couples TRBV9 to TRBJ1-3; D possibly corresponds to TRBD1 (6 bases). This CDR3 region has 17 residues. Trimming removed 3 bases from V and 0 bases from J, with 16 bases in between. Germline lookup yields CDR1 SGDLS and CDR2 YYNGEE. The CDR3 protein is CASSGGGTLDSGNTIYF. CDR3 bases: TGTGCCAGCAGCGGGGGGGGGACACTCGACTCTGGAAACACCATATATTTT. Complete variable domain (other parts from reference TRBV9 and TRBJ1-3): DSGVTQTPKHLITATGQRVTLRCSPRSGDLSVYWYQQSLDQGLQFLIQYYNGEERAKGNILERFSAQQFPDLHSELNLSSLELGDSALYFCASSGGGTLDSGNTIYFGEGSWLTVV.

The gene calls are TRBV28 and TRBJ1-2; 8 nucleotides agree with TRBD1. CDR3 length: 18 residues. Germline CDR1 reads MDHEN; CDR2 reads SYDVKM. Germline trimming cut 1 base from V and 1 base from J; bases unmatched to any gene: 11. CDR3 DNA: TGTGCCAGCAGTTTATTAGGACAGGGTAAATCTCTTAACTATGGCTACACCTTC. Residues: CASSLLGQGKSLNYGYTF.

V gene TRBV5-1 combines with J gene TRBJ2-3; TRBD1 might be the D (6 bases). Germline V CDR1 and CDR2: SGHRS, YFSETQ. The CDR3 length is 15 residues. V was pared by 4 bases and J by 2 bases, with 14 bases between. The CDR3 DNA reads TGCGCCAGCAGCCAAGGTACAGGGAACACAGATACGCAGTATTTT. Protein: CASSQGTGNTDTQYF.

The chain uses TRBV28 and TRBJ2-6, with TRBD1 identical over 9 bases. The CDR3 consists of 18 residues. Germline V CDR1 and CDR2: MDHEN, SYDVKM. Unmatched junction bases numbered 12, after V lost 8 bases and J lost 1 base. CDR3 in amino acids: CASRPVRTGESGANVLTF. The CDR3 DNA reads as TGTGCCAGCCGACCCGTGAGGACAGGGGAATCTGGGGCCAACGTCCTGACTTTC.

This chain uses TRBV19 with TRBJ2-1, with TRBD2 identical over 9 bases. This CDR3 has 14 amino acids. Per the germline V gene, CDR1 is LNHDA and CDR2 is SQIVND (reference sequence). Trimming cost V 5 bases and J 6 bases; bases outside gene matches: 5. For the CDR3, the DNA is TGTGCCAGTAGTGGGCTAGCGGGGTTCAATGAGCAGTTCTTC. This codes for CASSGLAGFNEQFF. The whole variable domain, remainder taken from reference TRBV19 and TRBJ2-1, is DGGITQSPKYLFRKEGQNVTLSCEQNLNHDAMYWYRQDPGQGLRLIYYSQIVNDFQKGDIAEGYSVSREKKESFPLTVTSAQKNPTAFYLCASSGLAGFNEQFFGPGTRLTVL.

J is TRBJ1-3 and V is TRBV18, with 10 bases fitting TRBD1. Per germline, CDR1 KGHSH and CDR2 LQKENI. V lost 0 bases, J lost 2 bases, and 4 bases stayed unmatched. This CDR3 has 17 amino acids. The CDR3 loop reads CASSPPGTGAAGNTIYF. CDR3 in DNA: TGTGCCAGCTCACCACCAGGGACAGGGGCCGCTGGAAACACCATATATTTT.

The chain combines TRBV6-1 with TRBJ1-2; no clear D. Germline V gene data show CDR1 as MNHNS and CDR2 as SASEGT. V was pared by 6 bases and J by 5 bases, with 10 bases between. CDR3 length equals 12 residues. The CDR3 bases are TGTGCCAGCAGGGCGGGTACTTATGGCTACACCTTC. It codes for CASRAGTYGYTF.

This sequence joins TRBV7-9 and TRBJ2-3; the match to TRBD2 covers 10 bases. Looked up from germline, CDR1 is SEHNR and CDR2 is FQNEAQ (reference sequence). This CDR3 contains 16 residues. V lost 5 bases to trimming and J lost 8 bases; unmatched junction nucleotides: 13. CDR3 in amino acids: CASSGPGAGGNPTQYF. The CDR3 region has the DNA TGTGCCAGCAGCGGCCCGGGAGCGGGGGGGAATCCTACGCAGTATTTT.

This chain joins TRBV7-3 and TRBJ2-1; D remains unclear. Trimming left V 5 bases short and J 7 bases short, with 15 bases between. This CDR3 region has 14 residues. The germline V gene encodes CDR1 SGHTA and CDR2 FQGTGA. Written as DNA, the CDR3 is TGTGCCAGCAGCCTGACGGGTGCATGGAATGAGCAGTTCTTC. It codes for CASSLTGAWNEQFF.